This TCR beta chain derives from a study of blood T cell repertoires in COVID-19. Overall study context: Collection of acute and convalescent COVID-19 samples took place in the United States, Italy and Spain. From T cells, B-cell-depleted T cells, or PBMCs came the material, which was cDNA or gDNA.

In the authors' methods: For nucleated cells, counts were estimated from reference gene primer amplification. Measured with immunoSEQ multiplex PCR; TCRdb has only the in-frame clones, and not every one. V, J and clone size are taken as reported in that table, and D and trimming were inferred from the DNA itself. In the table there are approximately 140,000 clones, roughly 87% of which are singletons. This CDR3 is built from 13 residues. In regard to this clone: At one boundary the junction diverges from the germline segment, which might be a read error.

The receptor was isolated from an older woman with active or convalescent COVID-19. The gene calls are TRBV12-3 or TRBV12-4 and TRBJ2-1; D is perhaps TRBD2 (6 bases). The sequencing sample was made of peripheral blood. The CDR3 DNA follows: TGTGCCAGCAGCCCCGGGGGAGTCGTCCCGGTGGTCTTC. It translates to CASSPGGVVPVVF.